This T cell receptor beta chain originates from a study of cytomegalovirus exposure and HLA in healthy donors (dated by TCRdb to 2015 to 2018). Broadly, across the study: In an earlier analysis of roughly 500 of the donors, under 300 Gb of sequence data and about 110 million unique TCR beta sequences from about 179 million T cells were reported. Around 300 gigabases of sequencing data and tens of millions of unique TCR sequences were included in an early release covering several hundred HLA-typed donors. Among the roughly 380 genotyped donors, around 79% belonged to the genetic ancestry cluster associated with self-reported Caucasian donors. The study aimed to test whether cataloging public T cell receptors could reveal signatures of past pathogen exposure. The study used immunosequencing to profile the T cell repertoires of about 670 subjects and linked those repertoires to cytomegalovirus serostatus. In addition to the first cohort of 650 to 750 subjects, a separate validation cohort of 120 different subjects was used. The study combined high-throughput TCR immunosequencing, statistical association of individual TCRs with disease status, and machine learning to predict cytomegalovirus infection status. A later analysis re-analyzed previously published TCR beta repertoires from 500 to 700 donors and added high-resolution HLA genotyping to study TCR occurrence patterns. Rather than using new phenotypic data, the later analysis identified candidate immune exposures from TCR beta sequences and from how often those sequences occurred across donors. In an earlier analysis of 500 to 650 of the donors, high-throughput TCR beta sequencing was used to judge whether each TCR beta V gene segment behaved as functional or pseudogenic. Donor age, sex, ethnicity and CMV serostatus were compiled together with the repertoire data. In a later genetic analysis, genome-wide SNP genotypes for about 55% of the 666 donors were used, and that subset was treated as a discovery cohort. Every repertoire in the discovery cohort had been generated on one and the same sequencing platform. Both class I and class II loci were covered by HLA typing, at four-digit resolution. The number of donors typed differed by locus, with about 629-640 for A, B, C, DRB1 and DQB1, roughly 520 for DQA1, approximately 570 for DPA1, and approximately 470 for DPB1. Because of strong linkage in the cohort, roughly five DR-DQ haplotypes were treated as single units for association and clustering. Across some 400 genotyped donors of the cohort, an average of about 240,000 unique TCR beta nucleotide sequences per donor were sequenced, and 15% to 20% of those sequences were non-productive.

This clone was counted a few times. Its antigen target is currently unknown. The record has no base qualities; no much larger clone is one base away. Libraries were made using the immunoSEQ multiplex PCR assay. A mixture of 60 forward primers for TCR Vbeta segments and 13 reverse primers for TCR Jbeta segments was used in the multiplex PCR. Amplification of the CDR3 region of rearranged TCR beta genes was performed with a multiplex PCR assay on genomic DNA. On the Illumina HiSeq System, the amplified TCR beta libraries were sequenced as 87-base-pair reads. From the authors' description of their analysis: A later analysis tallied 80 million to 95 million unique TCR beta chains across the 700 or so repertoires, and approximately 9.9 million of those chains were shared by two or more donors. A nearest-neighbor algorithm error-corrected the raw reads and collapsed the reads into unique sequences, merging closely related sequences to remove PCR and sequencing errors. CDR3 sequences were aligned to IMGT reference sequences to assign V, D and J gene segments. For a sequence to be retained, at least a six-nucleotide match to both a V gene segment and a J gene segment was required. A rearrangement counted as productive if the CDR3 had no stop codons and remained in frame with V and J, and every other rearrangement counted as non-productive. CDR3 was defined according to IMGT convention as the region running from the second conserved V-encoded cysteine to the conserved J-encoded phenylalanine. In an earlier analysis of roughly 580 of the donors, sequences lacking an unambiguous match to a single V gene segment were excluded. In an earlier analysis of 587 of the donors, V segments were called functional above 56.7% productive rearrangements and were called segregating when the between-donor standard deviation exceeded 5%. A statistical classification framework was developed to diagnose cytomegalovirus status using the catalog of TCR beta chain sequences. V and J gene assignment, in a later analysis, came from comparing TCR nucleotide sequences with IMGT/GENE-DB human TR gene sequences. Using the TCRdist pipeline, a later analysis assigned CDR3 sequences along with most-parsimonious VDJ recombination scenarios. In a later analysis, each TCR beta chain was defined by its CDR3 amino acid sequence together with its V-gene family, and reads without a unique V-gene family were excluded. A later analysis removed 500 to 600 highly shared, low-generation-probability nucleotide sequences to deal with suspected cross-contamination and a sequencing artifact. In a later analysis, a clonal expansion index was calculated for each public chain from normalized within-repertoire ranks of inferred template counts. A later analysis computed generation probabilities with a VDJ recombination model fitted to out-of-frame rearrangements, and checked the results against IGoR. Hypergeometric tests were used in a later analysis to score TCR-TCR, TCR-HLA and TCR-CMV co-occurrence, with a repertoire-size bias correction applied to the TCR pairs. A later analysis estimated false discovery rates by permuting HLA or CMV assignments 20 times. In a later analysis, co-occurring TCRs were grouped with DBSCAN, and TCRdist sequence similarity was added when clustering was performed within HLA-allele-positive subsets. Co-occurrence clustering excluded repertoires with fewer than 30,000 or more than 120,000 public chains, plus five with anomalous nucleotide sharing. In TCRdb, the immuneACCESS table is reduced to in-frame sequences with V and J assigned. These tables do not hold every clone; where another copy was compared, an unresolved V gene accounts for under half, and the others remain unexplained. The V and J calls and the clone size are those of that table, but D and trimming were determined from the DNA. For this sample the table gives 160,000 or so clones, of which roughly 80% were detected only once. The ten largest clones capture around 9.1% of the sample.

The investigation overall reported the following: The sequencing pipeline was judged likely to have produced a cluster of highly shared sequence variants as a technical artifact. In an earlier analysis of 587 of the donors, most TCR beta V segments appeared in productive rearrangements about 90% or about 30% of the time, broadly matching IMGT annotations. Because counts were too low, more than 15 rarely observed V segments, including chromosome 9 orphons, were left out of the earlier analysis of roughly 600 of the donors. The study listed 150 to 200 TCR beta chains as associated with cytomegalovirus. V-gene and J-gene trimming of TCR beta chains was associated with a missense DCLRE1C variant in a later genetic analysis, and the association was replicated in an independent cohort. Immune exposure information for the cohort was limited to CMV serostatus. Some IMGT-functional V segments, including TRBV6-2 and TRBV6-3, could not be distinguished by the 87-base-pair reads and were therefore excluded. A later analysis reported that several top co-occurrence clusters appeared linked to parvovirus B19, influenza, CMV and Epstein-Barr virus. A later analysis found that most CMV-associated TCR beta chains appeared HLA-restricted, with HLA associations seemingly driven largely by CMV exposure. When HLA alleles, especially DR and DQ, strongly co-occurred, attributing TCR associations to individual alleles was difficult. In a later analysis, HLA-associated TCR beta chains were found to be more clonally expanded and to have lower generation probabilities than equally common non-associated chains. The authors suggested that the approach could potentially be extended to other disease states and immunological phenotypes. Most TCR sequences were seen in very few donors, while some public TCRs were found in many individuals. In a later genetic analysis, fewer N-insertions in productive TCRs were reported among donors in an Asian-associated ancestry cluster than the approximately 670-donor mean. Linkage disequilibrium might explain the correlated functional status among segregating V segments, but an unknown experimental factor could not be excluded. The classifier was reported to diagnose cytomegalovirus status with high specificity and sensitivity in both the original and validation cohorts. Sequencing depth was assumed to be roughly uniform across donors in the presence/absence analyses, though that assumption may not hold. In a later analysis, the rate of TCR association differed among HLA loci, with DRB1 alleles having the most associated TCRs and HLA-C alleles having the fewest. Because some donors lacked HLA typing at each locus, the association tests relied only on the typed subset. A further reported finding was that TCR beta sequences accurately predicted the HLA-A and HLA-B alleles for most subjects in the first cohort. At a false discovery rate of 0.05, a later analysis linked roughly 17,000 TCR beta sequences to specific HLA alleles. In this cohort, only TCR beta chains were sequenced, and detectable features were limited by the absence of alpha or paired-chain data. Three of the identified cytomegalovirus-associated TCR beta chains were confirmed in vitro to be specific for cytomegalovirus antigens.

The cohort was made up of approximately 670 healthy bone marrow donors. At the time of sampling, all cohort members were nominally healthy, though unrecorded immune exposures were likely present. The donor tested CMV seropositive, placing the donor among the roughly 300 seropositive members of the cohort. Each donor provided a peripheral blood sample, and peripheral blood mononuclear cells were used for TCR beta sequencing. Genomic DNA extraction from the blood cell samples was performed with the Qiagen DNeasy Blood Extraction Kit. Per the germline V gene, MNHNS is the CDR1 and SASEGT is the CDR2. A distance of 17 bases separates the germline ends of V and J, which lose 11 bases and 4 bases respectively. The CDR3 covers 13 residues, taking in both the cysteine and the phenylalanine. CDR3 DNA is the only sequence kept; it has 39 bases, read in frame from the first base.

What was sequenced was PBMCs. The chain links TRBV6-1 with TRBJ1-1; TRBD1 is perhaps the D gene, given 6 matching bases. This TCR was sampled from a male donor in good health and CMV-seropositive. The encoded CDR3 is CALRGQRGTEAFF. The base sequence is TGTGCCCTTAGAGGACAGCGCGGCACTGAAGCTTTCTTT.